The rows below give T cell receptor beta chains drawn from one sample of a study of cytomegalovirus exposure and HLA in healthy donors. Method: immunoSEQ multiplex PCR; TCRdb's copy keeps in-frame clones and lacks some. The sample holds about 360,000 clones, about nine tenths seen once. Input material: PBMCs. The receptors shown here come from a woman between 18 and 29 years old in good health and CMV-seronegative. Each CDR3 is given with its conserved first and last residue. D genes are given only for firm matches. Size values are once, few and many counts, or a class for expanded clones, and some rows have none.

j_call	d_call	clone_size	v_call	cdr3_nt	cdr3_aa
TRBJ2-1	TRBD2	NA	TRBV15	TGTGCCACCAGCAGAGATGGGGGGGCCTACAATGAGCAGTTCTTC	CATSRDGGAYNEQFF
TRBJ2-7	TRBD2	NA	TRBV7-2	TGTGCCAGCAGCGTAAGTTCTAGCGGTCTCTCCTACGAGCAGTACTTC	CASSVSSSGLSYEQYF
TRBJ2-1	NA	NA	TRBV29-1	TGCAGCGTGGAATGGGCCAATGGGGAGCAGTTCTTC	CSVEWANGEQFF
TRBJ1-1	NA	once	TRBV18	TGTGCCAGCTCACCACCCCCGGCAGGGCACACTGAAGCTTTCTTT	CASSPPPAGHTEAFF
TRBJ2-1	TRBD2	NA	TRBV7-9	TGTGCCAGCAGCCTTCTAAAGCGGGACCTCACCGGGCAGTTCTTC	CASSLLKRDLTGQFF
TRBJ2-4	NA	NA	TRBV6-1	TGTGCCAGCAGTGAAAGAACAGGGCGGGGGATAGCCAAAAACATTCAGTACTTC	CASSERTGRGIAKNIQYF
TRBJ2-5	TRBD1	NA	TRBV7-2	TGTGCCAGCAGCCGAAGACAGGGATCGGAGACCCAGTACTTC	CASSRRQGSETQYF
TRBJ1-5	NA	NA	TRBV6-1	TGTGCCACTGGGAGAGGGAAGAGTCAGCCCCAGCATTTT	CATGRGKSQPQHF
TRBJ2-7	NA	NA	TRBV7-9	TGTGCCAGCACCTTCGGGGGTACGCCCTACGAGCAGTACTTC	CASTFGGTPYEQYF
TRBJ1-1	NA	NA	TRBV5-4	TGTGCCAGCAGACCAGGGATCAACACTGAAGCTTTCTTT	CASRPGINTEAFF
TRBJ2-1	NA	NA	TRBV7-6	TGTGCCAGCAGCTTGAGCGGGTTGAGTCACAATGAGCAGTTCTTC	CASSLSGLSHNEQFF
TRBJ2-2	NA	NA	TRBV2	TGTGCCAGCACCAGTAACACCGGGGAGCTGTTTTTT	CASTSNTGELFF
TRBJ1-4	TRBD1	NA	TRBV28	TGTGCCAGCAGTGATACAGGGGGAACTAATGAAAAACTGTTTTTT	CASSDTGGTNEKLFF
TRBJ1-5	NA	NA	TRBV15	TGTGCCACCAGCAGAGAGGGAAGAGGCAGGGGTGGCAATCAGCCCCAGCATTTT	CATSREGRGRGGNQPQHF
TRBJ2-6	TRBD1	NA	TRBV28	TGTGCCAGCAGTTTGATCAGGGGGTACGGGGCCAACGTCCTGACTTTC	CASSLIRGYGANVLTF
TRBJ2-3	NA	NA	TRBV5-1	TGCGCCAGCAGCTTGTCTTTAGATACGCAGTATTTT	CASSLSLDTQYF
TRBJ1-1	NA	NA	TRBV6-5	TGTGCCAGCAGTTACCTCGGGAACACTGAAGCTTTCTTT	CASSYLGNTEAFF
TRBJ2-7	NA	NA	TRBV5-4	TGTGCCAGCAGCTTGGGTACCTACGGGAGATACGAGCAGTACTTC	CASSLGTYGRYEQYF
TRBJ1-2	TRBD1	NA	TRBV10-3	TGTGCCATCAGTGCCCCCTCGACAGGGGTGGGCTATGGCTACACCTTC	CAISAPSTGVGYGYTF
TRBJ1-1	NA	NA	TRBV29-1	TGCAGCCCACCCGGGGGGGACACTGAAGCTTTCTTT	CSPPGGDTEAFF
TRBJ1-5	TRBD1	NA	TRBV2	TGTGCCAGCCGAGGACAGGGGGCGGCAAATCAGCCCCAGCATTTT	CASRGQGAANQPQHF
TRBJ2-7	NA	NA	TRBV14	TGTGCCAGCAGCCAAGTGGGGTCCAGGGTCTACGAGCAGTACTTC	CASSQVGSRVYEQYF
TRBJ2-3	NA	NA	TRBV27	TGTGCCAGCAGTTTGGTGGGAGGCATCACAGATACGCAGTATTTT	CASSLVGGITDTQYF
TRBJ2-7	NA	NA	TRBV27	TGTGCCAGCAGTTTAGGGGGGACAGCCTACGAGCAGTACTTC	CASSLGGTAYEQYF
TRBJ2-4	TRBD2	NA	TRBV4-1	TGCGCCAGCAGCCAAGAGCATGCGGGGGGGCGTTTCCCGTACTTC	CASSQEHAGGRFPYF
TRBJ2-1	TRBD2	NA	TRBV7-6	TGTGCCAGCAGCCCATCCGGACTAGCGGGAGGGCCAATCGCTAATGAGCAGTTCTTC	CASSPSGLAGGPIANEQFF
TRBJ1-1	TRBD1	NA	TRBV7-6	TGTGCCAGCAGCCTCGGACAGGGGTTGAACACTGAAGCTTTCTTT	CASSLGQGLNTEAFF
TRBJ2-7	TRBD1	once	TRBV6-1	TGTGCCAGCAGCCTCACAGGGGGTGCCGACGAGCAGTACTTC	CASSLTGGADEQYF
TRBJ2-5	TRBD2	NA	TRBV5-6	TGTGCCAGCAGCCGACGGACTAGCGGGGGGGATTACCAAGAGACCCAGTACTTC	CASSRRTSGGDYQETQYF
TRBJ2-3	NA	NA	TRBV25-1	TGTGCCAGCAGTGTAGAGGGAGAGGCAGATACGCAGTATTTT	CASSVEGEADTQYF
TRBJ1-5	TRBD1	NA	TRBV6-1	TGTGCCAGCAGTGCTCCGACAGGGATCGGCAATCAGCCCCAGCATTTT	CASSAPTGIGNQPQHF
TRBJ2-7	NA	few	TRBV4-1	TGCGCCAGCAGCCAAGGGAGCAGCACCTACGAGCAGTACTTC	CASSQGSSTYEQYF
TRBJ1-1	NA	NA	TRBV28	TGTGCCAGCAGTTTCTTAATAGAGAACACTGAAGCTTTCTTT	CASSFLIENTEAFF
TRBJ1-2	NA	NA	TRBV7-8	TGTGCCAGCAGCCCCGAATCTTTATTTAGTGGCTACACCTTC	CASSPESLFSGYTF
TRBJ2-5	TRBD1	NA	TRBV6-5	TGTGCCAGCAGTTACTCATCGACAGGGGAGGAGACCCAGTACTTC	CASSYSSTGEETQYF
TRBJ2-5	TRBD2	NA	TRBV10-3	TGTGCCATCAGTGGACTAGCGGGGGGTGGTGAGACCCAGTACTTC	CAISGLAGGGETQYF
TRBJ2-7	TRBD1	once	TRBV7-2	TGTGCCAGCAGCGGGGACAGGGGGCGCGAGCAGTACTTC	CASSGDRGREQYF
TRBJ1-2	TRBD1	NA	TRBV5-6	TGTGCCAGCAGCGGACAGGGCTATGGCTACACCTTC	CASSGQGYGYTF
TRBJ2-1	TRBD2	NA	TRBV7-9	TGTGCCAGCAGCTATGCCCAACTAGCGGGGGGACTTTTCTTC	CASSYAQLAGGLFF
TRBJ2-2	TRBD2	NA	TRBV10-1	TGCGCCAGCAGCCCTAGGGTCAGCGGGGGGGCCTTGTCCGGGGAGCTGTTTTTT	CASSPRVSGGALSGELFF
TRBJ2-3	TRBD2	NA	TRBV7-3	TGTGCCAGCAGGTTTAGCGGGAGGACAGATACGCAGTATTTT	CASRFSGRTDTQYF
TRBJ1-2	NA	NA	TRBV7-9	TGTGCCAGCACCCCGGGATACTATGGCTACACCTTC	CASTPGYYGYTF
TRBJ2-7	TRBD1	NA	TRBV5-1	TGCGCCAGCAGCAAAGAGGGACAGGCCTACGAGCAGTACTTC	CASSKEGQAYEQYF
TRBJ2-1	NA	NA	TRBV9	TGTGCCAGCAGCGTAGGTTTAGCAAATGAGCAGTTCTTC	CASSVGLANEQFF
TRBJ2-7	TRBD1	NA	TRBV11-2	TGTGCCAGCAGCGCGACAGGGTCCAACGAGCAGTACTTC	CASSATGSNEQYF
TRBJ1-4	TRBD1	NA	TRBV2	TGTGCCAGCACCCCCCGGACAGGCGTACAAAATGAAAAACTGTTTTTT	CASTPRTGVQNEKLFF
TRBJ2-3	TRBD2	NA	TRBV5-1	TGCGCCAGCAGCTTGGATAGCGGGGGCCTAAGTGATACGCAGTATTTT	CASSLDSGGLSDTQYF
TRBJ1-1	NA	NA	TRBV21-1	TGTGCCAGCAGCGCAAACAGGGGCGGCAACACTGAAGCTTTCTTT	CASSANRGGNTEAFF
TRBJ1-5	NA	NA	TRBV27	TGTGCCAGCAGTTTTGCTAGGAATCGGCAGCCCCAGCATTTT	CASSFARNRQPQHF
TRBJ1-3	TRBD1	NA	TRBV28	TGTGCCAGCAGTACCTGGACAGGGGGCCTTTTTGGAAACACCATATATTTT	CASSTWTGGLFGNTIYF
TRBJ1-2	TRBD1	NA	TRBV27	TGTGCCAGCAGTTTGGACAGGGGGGGTGGCTACACCTTC	CASSLDRGGGYTF
TRBJ2-7	NA	NA	TRBV9	TGTGCCAGCAGCGCCAGGACGGGGGTGGGAGAGCAGTACTTC	CASSARTGVGEQYF
TRBJ2-5	NA	NA	TRBV2	TGTGCCAGCAGTGAGTTCCGGGATGGAGAGACCCAGTACTTC	CASSEFRDGETQYF
TRBJ2-1	NA	NA	TRBV5-4	TGTGCCAGCAGCTTGCTCACTAGCACGAATGAGCAGTTCTTC	CASSLLTSTNEQFF
TRBJ1-5	NA	NA	TRBV19	TGTGCCAGTCGCGAGGGACATGGCAATCAGCCCCAGCATTTT	CASREGHGNQPQHF
TRBJ2-7	NA	once	TRBV4-2	TGTGCCAGCAGCCAAGATCCGGCGGCTCACTACGAGCAGTACTTC	CASSQDPAAHYEQYF
TRBJ2-1	TRBD1	NA	TRBV30	TGTGCCTGCCCAGGGACAGGGGACAATGAGCAGTTCTTC	CACPGTGDNEQFF
TRBJ1-3	NA	NA	TRBV4-2	TGTGCCAGCAGCCAAGATCGCAGGGACTCTGGAAACACCATATATTTT	CASSQDRRDSGNTIYF